This T cell receptor beta chain appears in the sequencing data of a study of blood T cell repertoires in COVID-19. On the study more broadly: Samples of COVID-19 (acute and convalescent) were obtained from the United States, Italy and Spain. Nucleic acid was either cDNA or gDNA, and it came from T cells, B-cell-depleted T cells, or PBMCs.

From germline, CDR1 is MNHNY and CDR2 SVGAGI (reference sequence). The V gene end was trimmed by 2 bases and the J gene end by 8 bases; junction bases not matched to a gene: 7. CDR3 size: 15 residues. The authors' processing: For nucleated cells, counts were estimated from reference gene primer amplification. Here immunoSEQ multiplex PCR was the method, and the copy in TCRdb shows in-frame clones only, minus some. V and J calls and clone size come straight from that table; D and trimming were deduced from the DNA. The table lists 50,000 to 60,000 clones, 85% to 90% of them singletons. The sample was peripheral blood. The source is a man aged 55 to 70 with active COVID-19. The gene calls are TRBV6-6 and TRBJ1-2, with 11 bases fitting TRBD1. The CDR3 protein is CASSYLGTGGWGYTF. In DNA, the CDR3 is TGTGCCAGCAGTTACCTCGGGACAGGGGGTTGGGGCTACACCTTC.